The next 28 T cell receptor beta chains were all read from a single sample in a study of PD-1 blockade in mismatch repair-deficient tumors. Repertoires were generated with immunoSEQ multiplex PCR, while TCRdb's copy carries only in-frame clones and drops some. This table holds 38,000 or so clones, around 83% found once. The source was peripheral blood, collected approximately 78 weeks after starting pembrolizumab. Receptors were obtained from an adult with mismatch repair-deficient cancer.

The chain joins TRBV27 to TRBJ2-3; possibly TRBD2 for D (5 bases). The germline V and J ends were trimmed by 6 bases and 6 bases, with 13 bases remaining between them. Germline CDR1 and CDR2: MNHEY and SMNVEV (reference sequence). The CDR3 totals 13 residues. This chain's CDR3 is CASSRLWRDTQYF. The CDR3 region has the DNA TGTGCCAGCAGCCGACTATGGCGGGATACGCAGTATTTT.

The CDR3 region is CASSLGGEETQYF. In DNA form, the CDR3 reads TGTGCCAGCAGCTTGGGGGGCGAAGAGACCCAGTACTTC. This chain joins TRBV5-4 and TRBJ2-5, with D tentatively TRBD1 (5 bases). The V gene's germline CDR1 is SGHNT and CDR2 YYREEE (reference sequence). V was shortened by 0 bases and J by 3 bases, with 6 bases between the two germline ends. The CDR3 runs 13 residues.

This chain connects TRBV9 to TRBJ2-1; 11 bases are a match to TRBD2. CDR1 is SGDLS and CDR2 is YYNGEE in the germline V gene. V shed 3 bases, J shed 5 bases, and the junction held 4 bases outside the gene matches. The CDR3 has 15 residues. The CDR3 DNA follows: TGTGCCAGCAGCGGGGCGACTAGCGGGAACAATGAGCAGTTCTTC. It codes for CASSGATSGNNEQFF.

The J gene is TRBJ1-2, the V gene TRBV30, with D hard to call. The V end was cut by 7 bases, the J end by 6 bases, with 12 bases between. The germline CDR1 and CDR2 sequences are GTSNPN and SVGIG (reference sequence). CDR3 length equals 11 residues. In DNA form, the CDR3 reads TGTGCCTCTCACGGGGAGAATGGCTACACCTTC. This translates into CASHGENGYTF. Full variable domain (rest looked up from reference TRBV30 and TRBJ1-2): SQTIHQWPATLVQPVGSPLSLECTVEGTSNPNLYWYRQAAGRGLQLLFYSVGIGQISSEVPQNLSASRPQDRQFILSSKKLLLSDSGFYLCASHGENGYTFGSGTRLTVV.

The chain employs TRBV6-1 and TRBJ1-2; no definite D call. V was trimmed by 6 bases and J by 2 bases, leaving 16 bases between them. CDR3 size: 15 residues. Germline V lookup: CDR1 MNHNS, CDR2 SASEGT. For the CDR3, the DNA is TGTGCCAGCAGGGGTGTAAGGGAACTGAACTATGGCTACACCTTC. As protein: CASRGVRELNYGYTF.

This CDR3 is CASTGTVISYEQYF. In DNA form, the CDR3 reads TGTGCCAGCACCGGGACGGTGATCTCCTACGAGCAGTACTTC. The J gene is TRBJ2-7, the V gene TRBV2; perhaps D is TRBD1 or TRBD2 (5 bases each). Deletions cut 7 bases from V and 0 bases from J, with 13 bases between. Looked up from germline, CDR1 is SNHLY and CDR2 is FYNNEI. The CDR3 is made up of 14 amino acids.

This clone has more than one count but fewer than ten. V is TRBV4-1 and J is TRBJ2-1, with 9 bases aligning to TRBD1. The CDR3 runs to 15 residues. CDR1 and CDR2 from the germline V gene are MGHRA and YSYEKL. V was pared by 2 bases and J by 7 bases, with 6 bases of the junction left unmatched. Here the CDR3 DNA reads TGCGCCAGCAGCCAATCCGGGACAGGGAATAATGAGCAGTTCTTC. Its protein is CASSQSGTGNNEQFF.

The chain joins TRBV12-5 to TRBJ1-4; D remains unclear. The CDR3 extends over 15 amino acids. Germline values: CDR1 LGHNT, CDR2 FRNRAP. Deletions cut 4 bases from V and 0 bases from J, with 9 bases between. CDR3 sequence reads: CASGSGDTTNEKLFF. DNA for the CDR3: TGTGCTAGTGGTTCCGGGGATACAACTAATGAAAAACTGTTTTTT.

The chain links TRBV4-2 to TRBJ2-7, with 7 bases lining up with TRBD1. This CDR3 has 13 amino acids. Germline V gene sequence: CDR1 LGHNA, CDR2 YNFKEQ. Trimming at V came to 5 bases and at J to 2 bases, leaving 3 bases not matched to a gene. The CDR3 loop reads CASSRGRTYEQYF. CDR3 coding DNA: TGTGCCAGCAGCAGGGGGCGAACCTACGAGCAGTACTTC.

The gene calls are TRBV11-3 and TRBJ2-2, with no clear D. CDR1 SGHNT and CDR2 YENEEA come from the germline V gene. CDR3 length: 13 amino acids. Trimming took 3 bases from V and 5 from J, leaving 7 bases between them. The CDR3 DNA reads as TGTGCCAGCAGCTTTACAAGGACCGGGGAGCTGTTTTTT. It yields the protein CASSFTRTGELFF.

This chain uses TRBV5-1 with TRBJ2-3; D not certain. CDR3 length: 13 residues. Germline V CDR1 and CDR2: SGHRS, YFSETQ. The V gene lost 0 bases and the J gene lost 7 bases, with 9 bases spanning the gap. The CDR3 sequence: CASSLESGHTQYF. The CDR3 coding sequence is TGCGCCAGCAGCTTGGAATCTGGCCATACGCAGTATTTT.

This clone showed up just a few times. The V call is TRBV5-6, the J call TRBJ1-4, with 8 bases identical to TRBD1. This CDR3 comprises 15 residues. With V trimmed by 3 bases and J by 0 bases, 1 base remained unmatched. The germline CDR1 and CDR2 sequences are SGHDT and YYEEEE. The chain's CDR3 is CASSYRGTTNEKLFF. CDR3 DNA sequence: TGTGCCAGCAGCTACAGGGGGACAACTAATGAAAAACTGTTTTTT.

The chain employs TRBV5-1 and TRBJ2-7; no reliable D call. The germline V gene encodes CDR1 SGHRS and CDR2 YFSETQ. Trimming left V 3 bases short and J 0 bases short, with 7 bases between. The length of the CDR3 is 13 residues. The CDR3 protein is CASSSSTSYEQYF. The CDR3 DNA reads as TGCGCCAGCAGCTCCTCGACCTCCTACGAGCAGTACTTC.

This chain uses TRBV2 with TRBJ2-5, with unresolved D. Germline values: CDR1 SNHLY, CDR2 FYNNEI. Trimming left V 3 bases short and J 3 bases short, with 20 bases between. The CDR3 is 17 residues long. The CDR3 nucleotides are TGTGCCAGCAGTGATGGGTTTTTAGGACGATTAAAAGAGACCCAGTACTTC. Amino acids: CASSDGFLGRLKETQYF.

The rearrangement joins TRBV27 to TRBJ2-1, with 15 bases aligning to TRBD2. V lost 5 bases, J lost 7 bases, and 9 bases stayed unmatched. The CDR3 has 17 residues. Germline V gene data show CDR1 as MNHEY and CDR2 as SMNVEV (reference sequence). CDR3 coding DNA: TGTGCCAGCAGTCGTTCCCGGACTAGCGGGAGGGAAAATGAGCAGTTCTTC. Translated, it gives CASSRSRTSGRENEQFF.

The gene calls are TRBV10-2 and TRBJ1-2, with no clear D. The CDR3 length is 13 residues. Per the germline V gene, CDR1 is WSHSY and CDR2 is SAAADI. V lost 10 bases and J lost 6, with 18 bases in between. As DNA, the CDR3 is TGCGCCATCCGGGATCGGGAGTCCCATGGCTACACCTTC. Translating it yields CAIRDRESHGYTF.

This clone occurred once. The gene calls are TRBV29-1 and TRBJ2-3; a weak D match, TRBD2 (5 bases). CDR1 SQVTM and CDR2 ANQGSEA come from the germline V gene. CDR3 length: 14 amino acids. V was trimmed by 3 bases and J by 3 bases, leaving 13 bases between them. CDR3 amino acids: CSVERAGGTDTQYF. The DNA for the CDR3 is TGCAGCGTTGAGAGGGCGGGTGGGACAGATACGCAGTATTTT.

The chain couples TRBV5-1 to TRBJ1-1; D gene uncertain. V was trimmed by 0 bases and J by 0 bases, leaving 12 bases between them. Per germline, CDR1 SGHRS and CDR2 YFSETQ. This CDR3 comprises 16 residues. In nucleotides, the CDR3 is TGCGCCAGCAGCTTGGCCCTGGGCACCATGAACACTGAAGCTTTCTTT. Residues: CASSLALGTMNTEAFF.

The chain carries TRBV5-1 and TRBJ2-1; 12 bases agree with TRBD2. With 4 bases clipped from V and 9 bases from J, the junction kept 14 bases outside the gene matches. The CDR3 has 17 residues. CDR1 is SGHRS and CDR2 is YFSETQ in the germline V gene. The CDR3 DNA sequence: TGCGCCAGCAGCGGGGGAGGACTAGCGGGACAGTATGGTGAGCAGTTCTTC. Residues: CASSGGGLAGQYGEQFF.

This clone was seen just once. The chain joins TRBV11-3 to TRBJ2-1; TRBD1 agrees at 7 bases. The V gene's germline CDR1 is SGHNT and CDR2 YENEEA. Germline trimming cut 7 bases from V and 2 bases from J; bases unmatched to any gene: 5. There are 14 residues in the CDR3. The chain's CDR3 is CASNDGTAYNEQFF. CDR3 in DNA: TGTGCCAGCAACGACGGGACAGCCTACAATGAGCAGTTCTTC.

This clone has just a few counts. This chain connects TRBV2 to TRBJ2-7; a weak D match, TRBD2 (6 bases). Trimming stripped 11 bases from V and 3 bases from J, with 14 bases between. The CDR3 sequence is 12 residues long. Germline assignment: CDR1 SNHLY and CDR2 FYNNEI. The CDR3 region is CASGGFNYEQYF. The CDR3 coding sequence is TGTGCCTCCGGGGGATTTAACTACGAGCAGTACTTC.

CDR3 region: CASGLARDRGAYEQYF. As DNA, the CDR3 is TGTGCTAGTGGTTTGGCCCGGGACAGGGGGGCCTACGAGCAGTACTTC. J is TRBJ2-7 and V is TRBV12-5; 11 bases are shared with TRBD1. This CDR3 comprises 16 residues. V lost 1 base, J lost 2 bases, and 4 bases stayed unmatched. The V gene's germline CDR1 is LGHNT and CDR2 FRNRAP.

The chain uses TRBV25-1 and TRBJ1-2; D uncertain. The CDR3 totals 16 residues. Germline values: CDR1 MGHDK, CDR2 SYGVNS. Trimming shortened V by 2 bases and J by 4 bases, and 17 bases separated the two germline ends. The CDR3 region has the DNA TGTGCCAGCAGTGAAGAGGGCGGCGGGGTTCCCTATGGCTACACCTTC. This codes for CASSEEGGGVPYGYTF.

This rearrangement joins TRBV28 to TRBJ1-5; D is perhaps TRBD1 (5 bases). Germline V gene sequence: CDR1 MDHEN, CDR2 SYDVKM. The CDR3 sequence is 12 residues long. Trimming shortened V by 6 bases and J by 2 bases, and 5 bases separated the two germline ends. CDR3 nucleotides: TGTGCCAGCAGGGGGGGCAATCAGCCCCAGCATTTT. This sequence encodes CASRGGNQPQHF.

This clone was recorded a few times. The V and J genes are TRBV13 and TRBJ2-7; tentatively, D is TRBD2 (5 bases). Trimming took off 8 bases at V and 8 bases at J, with 13 bases between the two ends. Germline V lookup: CDR1 PRHDT, CDR2 FYEKMQ (reference sequence). The CDR3 loop spans 11 amino acids. CDR3 nucleotides: TGTGCCAGCGCTGCCGGAGGAAAGCAGTACTTC. Encoded protein: CASAAGGKQYF.

The V gene is TRBV5-5, the J gene TRBJ2-7; 11 bases line up with TRBD2. The CDR3 length is 16 residues. Germline V gives CDR1 SGHKS, CDR2 YYEKEE (reference sequence). Germline trimming cut 0 bases from V and 2 bases from J; bases unmatched to any gene: 4. CDR3 sequence reads: CASSLGDSGRAYEQYF. In DNA form, the CDR3 reads TGTGCCAGCAGCTTGGGGGATAGCGGGAGGGCCTACGAGCAGTACTTC.

V usage is TRBV7-9 and J usage is TRBJ2-3; 7 bases are a match to TRBD2. Germline V gives CDR1 SEHNR, CDR2 FQNEAQ (reference sequence). The CDR3 consists of 14 residues. V gave up 3 bases and J gave up 5 bases; unmatched junction bases: 5. The CDR3 DNA reads as TGTGCCAGCAGCTTTCGTGGGAGGGGAGATACGCAGTATTTT. Translated: CASSFRGRGDTQYF.

This sequence joins TRBV5-4 and TRBJ2-5, with TRBD2 matching over 8 bases. The CDR3 is 17 residues long. The ends lost 3 bases at V and 4 bases at J; junction bases unmatched: 14. CDR1 is SGHNT, CDR2 YYREEE, per germline (reference sequence). The CDR3 bases are TGTGCCAGCAGCTGGGGCGGGAGGCCTCCCGGTTCAGAGACCCAGTACTTC. This translates into CASSWGGRPPGSETQYF.